Listed below are T cell receptor beta chains from one sample, sequenced in a study of CD4 T cells in relation to SARS-CoV-2 and coronaviruses. Clones were read by immunoSEQ multiplex PCR, and TCRdb kept only the in-frame ones, dropping some. The table records 58,000 or so clones, just over 90% of them present only once. The sample was naive CD4+ T cells from PBMCs. Every receptor here comes from an adult with COVID-19. Both conserved end residues are part of each CDR3. Each record gives: J gene, V gene, clone size, D gene, CDR3 DNA, CDR3 protein. The D gene is left open where the match is weak. Clone size is not always given. Where it is, it says once, few, many or a class for expanded clones.

J: TRBJ1-5; V: TRBV24-1; size: .; D: .; DNA: TGTGCCACCAGTGATCCTGGCAGAAATCAGCCCCAGCATTTT; CDR3: CATSDPGRNQPQHF
J: TRBJ2-1; V: TRBV3-1/TRBV3-2; size: .; D: TRBD2; DNA: TGTGCCAGCAGCCAATTGGGGACTAGCGGGAGGGGTGAGCAGTTCTTC; CDR3: CASSQLGTSGRGEQFF
J: TRBJ1-1; V: TRBV6-6; size: .; D: TRBD1; DNA: TGTGCCAGCACCGGGACAGCGAGAACACGGACTGAAGCTTTCTTT; CDR3: CASTGTARTRTEAFF
J: TRBJ2-7; V: TRBV10-3; size: .; D: .; DNA: TGTGCCATCAGCTCAGACAGGACCTACGAGCAGTACTTC; CDR3: CAISSDRTYEQYF
J: TRBJ2-2; V: TRBV4-2; size: .; D: .; DNA: TGTGCCAGCAGCCAAGAAGGGCTCACCGGGGAGCTGTTTTTT; CDR3: CASSQEGLTGELFF
J: TRBJ1-4; V: TRBV28; size: .; D: TRBD1; DNA: TGTGCCAGCAGTTTATCCGGACAGGGTCGGGAAAAACTGTTTTTT; CDR3: CASSLSGQGREKLFF
J: TRBJ2-5; V: TRBV3-1/TRBV3-2; size: .; D: TRBD2; DNA: TGTGCCAGCAGCCAAGCCGCCTGGACTAGCGGGACCCCAGAGACCCAGTACTTC; CDR3: CASSQAAWTSGTPETQYF
J: TRBJ2-7; V: TRBV6-6; size: .; D: TRBD1; DNA: TGTGCCAGCCCGGGACAGAACCCCTACGAGCAGTACTTC; CDR3: CASPGQNPYEQYF
J: TRBJ2-3; V: TRBV12-3/TRBV12-4; size: .; D: .; DNA: TGTGCCAGTACTAGCCGGAGCGGAGATACGCAGTATTTT; CDR3: CASTSRSGDTQYF
J: TRBJ2-7; V: TRBV6-6; size: few; D: .; DNA: TGTGCCAGCAGTCCTACCCCGTCCCGTCGTCTAGCCTACGAGCAGTACTTC; CDR3: CASSPTPSRRLAYEQYF
J: TRBJ2-5; V: TRBV15; size: .; D: .; DNA: TGTGCCACCAGCAGAGTAGTGGTAGTAGGGAAAGCGCTCCAAGAGACCCAGTACTTC; CDR3: CATSRVVVVGKALQETQYF
J: TRBJ2-7; V: TRBV3-1/TRBV3-2; size: .; D: .; DNA: TGTGCCAGCAGCCAAGCTTCAGGGAGCTCCTACGAGCAGTACTTC; CDR3: CASSQASGSSYEQYF
J: TRBJ1-5; V: TRBV28; size: .; D: .; DNA: TGTGCCAGCATCCCTTCAATGGGGCTGTATAGCAATCAGCCCCAGCATTTT; CDR3: CASIPSMGLYSNQPQHF
J: TRBJ2-5; V: TRBV30; size: .; D: TRBD2; DNA: TGTGCCTGGATTCCGAGCGGGAGGCTGAGGTCGGAGACCCAGTACTTC; CDR3: CAWIPSGRLRSETQYF
J: TRBJ1-4; V: TRBV7-2; size: .; D: .; DNA: TGTGCCAGCAGCCCGGGGGGGGGCACCTCTAATGAAAAACTGTTTTTT; CDR3: CASSPGGGTSNEKLFF
J: TRBJ1-5; V: TRBV28; size: few; D: TRBD1; DNA: TGTGCCAGCAGCTACGGACAGGGCGGGAATCAGCCCCAGCATTTT; CDR3: CASSYGQGGNQPQHF
J: TRBJ2-7; V: TRBV3-1/TRBV3-2; size: .; D: TRBD2; DNA: TGTGCCAGCAGCCCGGGACTAGCGGCGGCCTACGAGCAGTACTTC; CDR3: CASSPGLAAAYEQYF
J: TRBJ2-3; V: TRBV4-1; size: .; D: TRBD2; DNA: TGCGCCAGCAGCCCTGGGACTAGCGGGAGGGCTTCAGATACGCAGTATTTT; CDR3: CASSPGTSGRASDTQYF
J: TRBJ2-2; V: TRBV27; size: .; D: TRBD2; DNA: TGTGCCAGCAGTTTATCGGCGCTAGCGGGAGGGCCCGCCGGGGAGCTGTTTTTT; CDR3: CASSLSALAGGPAGELFF
J: TRBJ2-7; V: TRBV5-1; size: .; D: TRBD1; DNA: TGCGCCAGCAGCTTGGACCTACAGGGGGCAAGGGAGCAGTACTTC; CDR3: CASSLDLQGAREQYF